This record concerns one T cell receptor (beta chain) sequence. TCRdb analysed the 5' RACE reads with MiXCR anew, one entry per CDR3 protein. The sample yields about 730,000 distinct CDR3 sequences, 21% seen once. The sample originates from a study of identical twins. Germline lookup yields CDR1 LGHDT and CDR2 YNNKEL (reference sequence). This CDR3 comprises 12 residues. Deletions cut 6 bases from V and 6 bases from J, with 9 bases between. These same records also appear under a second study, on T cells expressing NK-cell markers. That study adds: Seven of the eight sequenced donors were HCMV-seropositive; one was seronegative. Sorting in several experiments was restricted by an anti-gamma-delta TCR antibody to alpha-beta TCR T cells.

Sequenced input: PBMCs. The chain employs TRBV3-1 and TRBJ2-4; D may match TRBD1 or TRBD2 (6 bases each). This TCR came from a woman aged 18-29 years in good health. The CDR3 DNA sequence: TGTGCCAGCAGGGGGGGCGGAAACATTCAGTACTTC. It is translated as CASRGGGNIQYF.